The TCR beta chain described here comes from a study of OX40 agonist ivuxolimab in advanced cancers. Whole-study context: Clinicians treated patients with ivuxolimab, an agonistic anti-OX40 (CD134) antibody. Treatment received earlier with anti-PD-1, anti-PD-L1 or anti-CTLA-4 agents was allowed, and around 40% had some.

TCRdb's copy holds only in-frame clones and misses some; the assay was immunoSEQ multiplex PCR. The sample holds about 77,000 clones; over 75% are singletons and the top ten take under 0.75%. About this clone itself: Its target is not known.

CDR1 SGHAT and CDR2 FQNNGV come from the germline V gene. This CDR3 is 14 amino acids long. Trimming left V 5 bases short and J 3 bases short, with 13 bases between. Study-wide points: Antigen targets of the expanded peripheral T cells went undetermined. Expanded clones tended on average to be more numerous among CD8+ T cells than CD4+.

This chain connects TRBV11-2 to TRBJ1-1, with D possibly being TRBD1 (6 bases). The sample here was CD4+ or CD8+ T cells sorted from blood, taken in a trial of the OX40 agonist ivuxolimab. The sequence came from an adult with an advanced solid tumor such as melanoma, head and neck, liver or kidney cancer. Here the CDR3 DNA reads TGTGCCAGCAGCCTAGGACAGTTTTACACTGAAGCTTTCTTT. Amino acids: CASSLGQFYTEAFF.